One sample yielded the 29 T cell receptor beta chains listed below, sequenced in a study of blood T cell repertoires in COVID-19 (dated by TCRdb to about 2020). Library prep was done by the immunoSEQ multiplex PCR assay. What TCRdb holds here is the immuneACCESS table cut down to in-frame rearrangements. Part of the clones is not present; checked against another copy, under half of the missing clones reflect an unresolved V gene, and the others are unexplained. This sample has fewer than 200,000 clones in its table, and about 85% of those were observed once. 9.8% of the sample is in the top ten clones. Source material: peripheral blood. The origin of the receptors is a woman of 80 years or more with acute or convalescent COVID-19.

The chain recombines TRBV5-1 with TRBJ2-6; no reliable D call. This CDR3 spans 17 amino acids. CDR1 SGHRS and CDR2 YFSETQ come from the germline V gene. Trimming removed 0 bases at V and 1 base at J, with 11 bases between. The CDR3 reads CASSLGQAFSGANVLTF. The DNA of the CDR3 is TGCGCCAGCAGCTTGGGTCAGGCCTTTTCTGGGGCCAACGTCCTGACTTTC.

The table lists this clone with a few counts. V is TRBV24-1 and J is TRBJ2-1; a weak D match, TRBD2 (6 bases). The CDR3 is made up of 12 amino acids. Germline assignment: CDR1 KGHDR and CDR2 SFDVKD. Trimming stripped 10 bases from V and 9 bases from J, with 15 bases between. CDR3 residues: CATGGVASEQFF. The CDR3 bases are TGTGCCACAGGAGGGGTGGCATCTGAGCAGTTCTTC.

The chain joins TRBV2 to TRBJ2-3; D unresolved. The V gene lost 4 bases and the J gene lost 8 bases, with 7 bases spanning the gap. This CDR3 spans 11 amino acids. Germline CDR1 reads SNHLY; CDR2 reads FYNNEI. The CDR3 DNA follows: TGTGCCAGCAGTGTCTCGGGTACGCAGTATTTT. Its translation: CASSVSGTQYF.

The chain couples TRBV6-2 or TRBV6-3 to TRBJ2-7, with 9 bases aligning to TRBD1. The CDR3 runs to 14 residues. The V segment lost 7 bases and the J segment 1 base; nucleotides outside the gene matches: 5. Germline V CDR1 and CDR2: MNHEY, SVGEGT. In DNA, the CDR3 is TGTGCCAGCATCCCCGACAGGGGGTCCTACGAGCAGTACTTC. It translates to CASIPDRGSYEQYF.

The chain recombines TRBV9 with TRBJ1-3; 9 nucleotides line up with TRBD1. The CDR3 contains 14 residues. Germline CDR1 SGDLS, CDR2 YYNGEE. V gave up 3 bases and J gave up 5 bases; unmatched junction bases: 3. The CDR3 here is CASSATGGRNTIYF. CDR3 sequence (DNA): TGTGCCAGCAGCGCGACAGGGGGTAGAAACACCATATATTTT.

The count of this clone is one. The rearrangement uses TRBV14 and TRBJ1-2; D ambiguous. The length of the CDR3 is 16 residues. Trimming took off 5 bases at V and 0 bases at J, with 16 bases between the two ends. The germline V gene has CDR1 SGHDN and CDR2 FVKESK. In DNA, the CDR3 is TGTGCCAGCAGCGATTTAAACAGCCTGACTAACTATGGCTACACCTTC. It encodes CASSDLNSLTNYGYTF.

The chain has TRBV9 and TRBJ2-4; 8 bases fit TRBD1. Trimming took 4 bases from V and 8 from J; bases not matched to a gene: 14. Per germline, CDR1 SGDLS and CDR2 YYNGEE. The CDR3 has 16 residues. The CDR3 DNA follows: TGTGCCAGCAGCTTGCGGACAGGGAGTGTGGGTGACATTCAGTACTTC. It codes for CASSLRTGSVGDIQYF.

The rearrangement uses TRBV2 and TRBJ2-6, with D possibly matching TRBD2 (5 bases). This CDR3 has 12 residues. The V and J ends lost 7 bases and 12 bases respectively, with 13 bases between them. Germline assignment: CDR1 SNHLY and CDR2 FYNNEI. The CDR3 DNA reads as TGTGCCAGCAACACTGGCGGGTCCGTCCTGACTTTC. This gives the protein CASNTGGSVLTF. Variable domain in full (rest from reference TRBV2 and TRBJ2-6): EPEVTQTPSHQVTQMGQEVILRCVPISNHLYFYWYRQILGQKVEFLVSFYNNEISEKSEIFDDQFSVERPDGSNFTLKIRSTKLEDSAMYFCASNTGGSVLTFGAGSRLTVL.

V usage is TRBV7-2 and J usage is TRBJ1-1; 7 bases agree with TRBD1. From germline, CDR1 is SGHTA and CDR2 FQGNSA. V lost 5 bases to trimming and J lost 3 bases; unmatched junction nucleotides: 9. The CDR3 is 15 residues long. The CDR3 nucleotides are TGTGCCAGCAGCCCCCGAGGGGGCGGGGACACTGAAGCTTTCTTT. This codes for CASSPRGGGDTEAFF.

The genes are TRBV7-9 and TRBJ2-3; 7 bases are shared with TRBD1. Germline lookup yields CDR1 SEHNR and CDR2 FQNEAQ (reference sequence). The CDR3 extends over 15 amino acids. V dropped 1 base and J dropped 0; count of bases not matched to a gene: 1. The CDR3 sequence is CASSLVTGSTDTQYF. CDR3 coding DNA: TGTGCCAGCAGCTTAGTGACAGGGAGCACAGATACGCAGTATTTT. The variable domain in full, completed from reference TRBV7-9 and TRBJ2-3, reads DTGVSQNPRHKITKRGQNVTFRCDPISEHNRLYWYRQTLGQGPEFLTYFQNEAQLEKSRLLSDRFSAERPKGSFSTLEIQRTEQGDSAMYLCASSLVTGSTDTQYFGPGTRLTVL.

This chain uses TRBV27 with TRBJ1-6; 8 bases map to TRBD1. The trim removed 6 bases at V and 9 bases at J, leaving 4 bases unmatched. Germline CDR1 MNHEY, CDR2 SMNVEV (reference sequence). The CDR3 consists of 13 residues. DNA for the CDR3: TGTGCCAGCAGGGACAGGGAGGCTTCACCCCTCCACTTT. Translating gives CASRDREASPLHF.

This sequence joins TRBV29-1 and TRBJ1-3; TRBD1 might be the D (6 bases). Trimming took 3 bases from V and 3 from J, leaving 15 bases between them. CDR1 is SQVTM and CDR2 is ANQGSEA in the germline V gene. CDR3 length: 15 residues. The CDR3 nucleotides are TGCAGCGTTGATCTTGGCCAGGGGAATGGAAACACCATATATTTT. This translates into CSVDLGQGNGNTIYF.

The chain joins TRBV9 to TRBJ2-3; a weak D match, TRBD1 (7 bases). The CDR3 consists of 16 residues. With 4 bases removed from V and 4 bases from J, the gap between germline ends came to 19 bases. Looked up from germline, CDR1 is SGDLS and CDR2 is YYNGEE. The DNA for the CDR3 is TGTGCCAGCAGCCCGAGAGGGGGCGGGGAGGCAGATACGCAGTATTTT. Its protein product is CASSPRGGGEADTQYF.

The chain uses TRBV20-1 and TRBJ2-1, with D unclear. The CDR3 length is 11 residues. V was cut by 3 bases and J by 3 bases, with 3 bases left in between. Germline V gene data show CDR1 as DFQATT and CDR2 as SNEGSKA (reference sequence). CDR3 nucleotides: TGCAGTGCTAGCGGCTACAATGAGCAGTTCTTC. Its translation: CSASGYNEQFF.

This clone was observed a few times. The rearrangement joins TRBV3-1 (or the pseudogene TRBV3-2) to TRBJ2-7; TRBD1 agrees at 10 bases. Germline-derived CDR1 and CDR2 are LGHDT and YNNKEL (reference sequence). The V gene end was trimmed by 4 bases and the J gene end by 2 bases; junction bases not matched to a gene: 2. CDR3 length: 14 amino acids. The chain's CDR3 is CASSRGTGAYEQYF. The CDR3 DNA follows: TGTGCCAGCAGCCGCGGGACAGGGGCCTACGAGCAGTACTTC.

This clone showed up just a few times. The chain is built from TRBV5-4 and TRBJ1-6; no clear D gene. The germline V and J ends were trimmed by 0 bases and 9 bases, with 16 bases remaining between them. This CDR3 has 16 amino acids. Per the germline V gene, CDR1 is SGHNT and CDR2 is YYREEE (reference sequence). The CDR3 DNA is TGTGCCAGCAGCTTGGGACTCGGGTCTACTGGTTCACCCCTCCACTTT. Encoded protein: CASSLGLGSTGSPLHF.

The V call is TRBV27, the J call TRBJ1-4; TRBD1 agrees at 12 bases. The trim removed 5 bases at V and 3 bases at J, leaving 4 bases unmatched. The CDR3 extends over 16 amino acids. CDR1 and CDR2 (germline): MNHEY, SMNVEV (reference sequence). CDR3 sequence: CASSQGQGAANEKLFF. For the CDR3, the DNA is TGTGCCAGCAGTCAGGGACAGGGGGCGGCTAATGAAAAACTGTTTTTT.

The genes are TRBV4-1 and TRBJ2-7; D possibly corresponds to TRBD2 (5 bases). The CDR3 is 15 residues long. Trimming left V 1 base short and J 0 bases short, with 10 bases between. The germline V gene has CDR1 MGHRA and CDR2 YSYEKL. The CDR3 is CASSQGAGASYEQYF. The CDR3 DNA sequence: TGCGCCAGCAGCCAAGGCGCGGGTGCCTCCTACGAGCAGTACTTC.

There are a few counts of this clone. The chain combines TRBV9 with TRBJ2-3, with 7 nucleotides matching TRBD2. Trimming at V came to 0 bases and at J to 0 bases, leaving 1 base not matched to a gene. Germline values: CDR1 SGDLS, CDR2 YYNGEE. This CDR3 comprises 15 residues. CDR3 coding DNA: TGTGCCAGCAGCGTAGGACTAGCTAGCACAGATACGCAGTATTTT. Its translation is CASSVGLASTDTQYF.

The chain uses TRBV4-3 and TRBJ1-2; D is ambiguous. CDR1 and CDR2 from the germline V gene are LGHNA and YSLEER. V lost 0 bases and J 8 bases, leaving 16 bases between the germline ends. This CDR3 region has 15 residues. CDR3 bases: TGCGCCAGCAGCCAAGAGATAGGAGAAACCGGAGGCTACACCTTC. This sequence encodes CASSQEIGETGGYTF.

This clone was seen a handful of times. The chain has TRBV5-5 and TRBJ1-4, with TRBD1 as a possible D gene (5 bases). V lost 4 bases to trimming and J lost 3 bases, with 13 bases between them. The germline gives CDR1 SGHKS, CDR2 YYEKEE (reference sequence). This CDR3 spans 15 amino acids. CDR3 DNA sequence: TGTGCCAGCAGCCCAGCCGGGGGTCCTAATGAAAAACTGTTTTTT. This gives the protein CASSPAGGPNEKLFF.

This sequence joins TRBV10-3 and TRBJ1-6, with TRBD1 identical over 9 bases. Germline-derived CDR1 and CDR2 are ENHRY and SYGVKD. V gave up 4 bases and J gave up 7 bases; unmatched junction bases: 5. The CDR3 sequence is 15 residues long. This chain's CDR3 is CAISGVDRGNSPLHF. For the CDR3, the DNA is TGTGCCATCAGTGGGGTCGACAGGGGGAATTCACCCCTCCACTTT.

This chain connects TRBV19 to TRBJ1-4; tentatively, D is TRBD1 (6 bases). Trimming took off 3 bases at V and 4 bases at J, with 12 bases between the two ends. Germline V gene lookup returns CDR1 LNHDA and CDR2 SQIVND (reference sequence). The CDR3 is 15 residues long. CDR3 coding DNA: TGTGCCAGTAGTATTGCTAACAGGGATAATGAAAAACTGTTTTTT. Residues: CASSIANRDNEKLFF.

This chain links TRBV29-1 with TRBJ1-2; 7 bases line up with TRBD1. Germline CDR1 SQVTM, CDR2 ANQGSEA. This CDR3 comprises 12 residues. The ends lost 1 base at V and 9 bases at J; junction bases unmatched: 5. CDR3 sequence (DNA): TGCAGCGTTGAAGGGAACAGGGGACGCTACACCTTC. Its translation: CSVEGNRGRYTF.

The genes are TRBV3-1 (or the pseudogene TRBV3-2) and TRBJ1-1, with 9 bases aligning to TRBD1. The germline V gene encodes CDR1 LGHDT and CDR2 YNNKEL (reference sequence). V was pared by 5 bases and J by 5 bases, with 6 bases of the junction left unmatched. CDR3 size: 14 residues. CDR3 amino acids: CASSLEDRGTEAFF. The CDR3 DNA sequence: TGTGCCAGCAGCTTAGAGGACAGGGGTACTGAAGCTTTCTTT.

The chain combines TRBV19 with TRBJ2-3; TRBD1 matches at 7 bases. Unmatched junction bases numbered 15, after V lost 3 bases and J lost 6 bases. The CDR3 covers 17 residues. Germline CDR1 is LNHDA and CDR2 is SQIVND (reference sequence). CDR3 sequence (DNA): TGTGCCAGTAGTATTGGTCGACGGACAGGTGGGGGCGATACGCAGTATTTT. Protein: CASSIGRRTGGGDTQYF.

The V call is TRBV30, the J call TRBJ1-3; 9 bases agree with TRBD1. Germline V gene data show CDR1 as GTSNPN and CDR2 as SVGIG (reference sequence). V gave up 2 bases and J gave up 0 bases; unmatched junction bases: 5. The CDR3 extends over 16 amino acids. The CDR3 region is CAWSPGQGFSGNTIYF. CDR3 nucleotide sequence: TGTGCCTGGAGTCCGGGACAGGGATTCTCTGGAAACACCATATATTTT.

The rearrangement joins TRBV5-6 to TRBJ1-2; 8 nucleotides line up with TRBD1. The V gene end was trimmed by 4 bases and the J gene end by 6 bases; junction bases not matched to a gene: 5. CDR1 SGHDT and CDR2 YYEEEE come from the germline V gene. This CDR3 comprises 13 residues. CDR3 protein: CASSPTGVDGYTF. The CDR3 bases are TGTGCCAGCAGCCCGACAGGGGTTGATGGCTACACCTTC. Combining the CDR3 with reference TRBV5-6 and TRBJ1-2 gives the whole variable domain DAGVTQSPTHLIKTRGQQVTLRCSPKSGHDTVSWYQQALGQGPQFIFQYYEEEERQRGNFPDRFSGHQFPNYSSELNVNALLLGDSALYLCASSPTGVDGYTFGSGTRLTVV.

The J gene is TRBJ2-7, the V gene TRBV30; TRBD2 might be the D (5 bases). The length of the CDR3 is 14 residues. V lost 3 bases and J lost 6, with 18 bases in between. In germline, CDR1 is GTSNPN, CDR2 SVGIG (reference sequence). The CDR3 nucleotides are TGTGCCTGGAGCAGGAGGAAATTGGCTCCCGAGCAGTACTTC. It translates to CAWSRRKLAPEQYF.